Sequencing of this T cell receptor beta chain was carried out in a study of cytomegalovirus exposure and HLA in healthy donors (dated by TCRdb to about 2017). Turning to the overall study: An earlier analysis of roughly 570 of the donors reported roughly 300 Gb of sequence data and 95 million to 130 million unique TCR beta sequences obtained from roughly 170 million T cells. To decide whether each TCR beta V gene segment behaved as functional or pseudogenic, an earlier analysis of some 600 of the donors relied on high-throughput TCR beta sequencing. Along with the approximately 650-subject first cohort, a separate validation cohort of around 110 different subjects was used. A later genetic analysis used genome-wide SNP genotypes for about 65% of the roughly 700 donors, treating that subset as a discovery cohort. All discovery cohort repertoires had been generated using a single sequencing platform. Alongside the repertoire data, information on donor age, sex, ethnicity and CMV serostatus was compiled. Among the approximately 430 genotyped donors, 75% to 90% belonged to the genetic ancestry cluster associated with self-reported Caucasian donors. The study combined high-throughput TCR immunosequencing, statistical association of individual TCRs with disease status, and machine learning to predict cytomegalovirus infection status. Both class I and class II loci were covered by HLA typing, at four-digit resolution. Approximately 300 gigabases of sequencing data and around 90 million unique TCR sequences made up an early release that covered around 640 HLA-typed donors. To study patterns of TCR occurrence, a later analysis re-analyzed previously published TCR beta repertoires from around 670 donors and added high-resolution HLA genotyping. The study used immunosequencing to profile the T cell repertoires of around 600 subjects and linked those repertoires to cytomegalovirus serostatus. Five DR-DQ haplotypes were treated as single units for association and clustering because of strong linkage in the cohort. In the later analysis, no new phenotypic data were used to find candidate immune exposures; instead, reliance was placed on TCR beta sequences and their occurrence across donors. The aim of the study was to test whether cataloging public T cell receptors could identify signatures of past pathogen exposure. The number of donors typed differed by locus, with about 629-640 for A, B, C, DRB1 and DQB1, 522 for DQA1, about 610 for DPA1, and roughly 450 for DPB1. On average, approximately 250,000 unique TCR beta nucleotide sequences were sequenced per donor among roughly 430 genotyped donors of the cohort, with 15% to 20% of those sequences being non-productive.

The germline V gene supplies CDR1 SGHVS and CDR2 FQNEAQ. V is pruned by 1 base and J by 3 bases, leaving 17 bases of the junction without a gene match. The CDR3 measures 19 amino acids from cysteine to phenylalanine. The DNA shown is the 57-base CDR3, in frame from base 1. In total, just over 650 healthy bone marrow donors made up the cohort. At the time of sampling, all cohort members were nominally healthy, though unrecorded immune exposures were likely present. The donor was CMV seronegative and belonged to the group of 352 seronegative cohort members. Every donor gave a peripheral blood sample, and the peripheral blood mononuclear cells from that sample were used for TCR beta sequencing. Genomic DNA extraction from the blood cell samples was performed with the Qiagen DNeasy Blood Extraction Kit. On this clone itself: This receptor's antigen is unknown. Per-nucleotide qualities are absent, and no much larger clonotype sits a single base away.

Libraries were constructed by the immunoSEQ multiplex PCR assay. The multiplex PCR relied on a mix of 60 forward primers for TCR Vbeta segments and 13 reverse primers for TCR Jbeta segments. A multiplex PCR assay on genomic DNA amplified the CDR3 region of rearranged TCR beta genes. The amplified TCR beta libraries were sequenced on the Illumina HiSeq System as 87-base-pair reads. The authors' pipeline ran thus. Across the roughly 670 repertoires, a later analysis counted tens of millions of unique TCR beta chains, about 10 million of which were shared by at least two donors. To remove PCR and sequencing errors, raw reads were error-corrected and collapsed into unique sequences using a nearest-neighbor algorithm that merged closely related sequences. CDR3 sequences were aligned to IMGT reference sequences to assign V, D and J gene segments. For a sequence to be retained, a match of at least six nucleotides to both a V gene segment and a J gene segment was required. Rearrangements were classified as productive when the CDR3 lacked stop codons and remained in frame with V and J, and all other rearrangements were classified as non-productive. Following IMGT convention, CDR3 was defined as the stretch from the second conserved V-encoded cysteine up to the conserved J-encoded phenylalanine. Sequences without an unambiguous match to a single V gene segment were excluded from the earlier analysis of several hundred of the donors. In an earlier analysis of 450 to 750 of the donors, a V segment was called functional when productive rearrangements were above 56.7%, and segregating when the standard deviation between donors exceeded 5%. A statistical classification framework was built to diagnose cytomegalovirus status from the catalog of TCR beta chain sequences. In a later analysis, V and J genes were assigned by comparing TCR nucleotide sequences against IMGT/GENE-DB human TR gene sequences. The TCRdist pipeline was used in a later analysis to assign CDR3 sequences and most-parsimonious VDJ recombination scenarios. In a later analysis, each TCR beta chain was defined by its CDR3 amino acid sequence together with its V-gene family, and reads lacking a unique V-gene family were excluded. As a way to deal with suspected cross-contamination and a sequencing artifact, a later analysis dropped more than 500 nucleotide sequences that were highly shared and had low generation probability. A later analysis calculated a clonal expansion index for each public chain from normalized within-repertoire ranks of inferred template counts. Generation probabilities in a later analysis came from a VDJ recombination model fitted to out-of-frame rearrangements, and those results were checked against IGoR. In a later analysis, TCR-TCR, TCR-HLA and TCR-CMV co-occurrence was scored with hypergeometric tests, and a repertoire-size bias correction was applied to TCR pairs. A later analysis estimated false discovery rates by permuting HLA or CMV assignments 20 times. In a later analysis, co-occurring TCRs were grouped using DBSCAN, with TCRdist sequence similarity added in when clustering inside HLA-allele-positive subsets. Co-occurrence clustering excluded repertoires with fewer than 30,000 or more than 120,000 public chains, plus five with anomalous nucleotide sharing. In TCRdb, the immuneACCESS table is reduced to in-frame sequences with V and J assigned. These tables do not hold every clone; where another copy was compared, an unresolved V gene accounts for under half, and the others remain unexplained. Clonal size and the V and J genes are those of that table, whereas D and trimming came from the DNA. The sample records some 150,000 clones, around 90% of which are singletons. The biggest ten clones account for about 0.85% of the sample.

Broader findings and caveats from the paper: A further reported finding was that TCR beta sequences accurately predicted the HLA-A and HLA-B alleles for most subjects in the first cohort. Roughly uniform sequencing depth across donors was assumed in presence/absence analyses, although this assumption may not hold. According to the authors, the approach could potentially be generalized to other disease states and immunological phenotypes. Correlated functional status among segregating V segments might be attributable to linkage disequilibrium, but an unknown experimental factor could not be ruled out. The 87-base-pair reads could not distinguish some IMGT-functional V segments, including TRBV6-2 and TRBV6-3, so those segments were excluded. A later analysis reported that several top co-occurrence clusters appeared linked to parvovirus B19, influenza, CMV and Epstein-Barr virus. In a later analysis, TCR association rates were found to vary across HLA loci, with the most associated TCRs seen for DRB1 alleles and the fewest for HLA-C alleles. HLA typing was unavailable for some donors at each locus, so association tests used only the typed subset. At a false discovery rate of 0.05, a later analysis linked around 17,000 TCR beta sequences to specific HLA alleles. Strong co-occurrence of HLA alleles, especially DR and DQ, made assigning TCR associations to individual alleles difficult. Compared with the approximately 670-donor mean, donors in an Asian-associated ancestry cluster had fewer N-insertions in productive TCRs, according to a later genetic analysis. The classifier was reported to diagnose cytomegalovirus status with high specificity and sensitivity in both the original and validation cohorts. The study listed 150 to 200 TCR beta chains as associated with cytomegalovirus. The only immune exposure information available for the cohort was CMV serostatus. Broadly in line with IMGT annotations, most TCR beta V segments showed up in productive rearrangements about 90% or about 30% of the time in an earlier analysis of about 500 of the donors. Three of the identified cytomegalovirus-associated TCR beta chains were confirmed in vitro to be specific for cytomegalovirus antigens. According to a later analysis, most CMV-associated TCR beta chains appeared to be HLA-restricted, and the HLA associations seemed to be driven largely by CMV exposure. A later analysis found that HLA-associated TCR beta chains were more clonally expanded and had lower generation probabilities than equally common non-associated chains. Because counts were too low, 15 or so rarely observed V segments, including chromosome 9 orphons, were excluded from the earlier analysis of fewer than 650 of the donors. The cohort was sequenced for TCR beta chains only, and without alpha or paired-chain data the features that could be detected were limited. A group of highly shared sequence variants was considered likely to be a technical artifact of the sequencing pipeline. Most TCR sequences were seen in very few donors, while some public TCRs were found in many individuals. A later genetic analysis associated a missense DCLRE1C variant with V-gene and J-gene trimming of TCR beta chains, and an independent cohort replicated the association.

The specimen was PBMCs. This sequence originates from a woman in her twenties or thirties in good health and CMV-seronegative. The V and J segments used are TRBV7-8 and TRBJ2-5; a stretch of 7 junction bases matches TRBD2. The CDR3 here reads CASSLGPPWGAGYEETQYF. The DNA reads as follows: TGTGCCAGCAGCTTAGGGCCCCCTTGGGGAGCGGGATATGAAGAGACCCAGTACTTC.